The 15 T cell receptor beta chains below were found in one sample sequenced in a study of identifying expanded T cells in peripheral blood (dated by TCRdb to about 2019). Library creation used the immunoSEQ multiplex PCR assay. The source is immuneACCESS, and TCRdb retained only in-frame sequences with V and J called. Part of the clones is not carried over; for the studies checked, unresolved V genes explain less than half of this, and the remainder is unexplained. Across this sample there are approximately 56,000 clones, with approximately 80% seen only once. Of the sample, 14% is held by the ten largest clones. The sequencing input was blood. The source is a person aged 18 to 70 in good health.

This clone has only a few counts. This chain connects TRBV5-1 to TRBJ2-3; D might be TRBD1 or TRBD2, each matching 5 bases. The V gene lost 4 bases and the J gene lost 4 bases, with 10 bases spanning the gap. CDR1 and CDR2 (germline): SGHRS, YFSETQ. This CDR3 region has 13 residues. The CDR3 sequence: CASSLGRPDTQYF. CDR3 nucleotide sequence: TGCGCCAGCAGCCTGGGACGACCAGATACGCAGTATTTT.

As regards this clone: Other DNA sequences in the same sample also yield this CDR3. This chain joins TRBV7-7 and TRBJ1-5; D remains unclear. V was clipped by 0 bases and J by 5 bases, with 5 bases between them. Germline CDR1 SSHAT, CDR2 FNYEAQ (reference sequence). The length of the CDR3 is 13 residues. The CDR3 DNA sequence: TGTGCCAGCAGCTTAGCACGGGATCAGCCCCAGCATTTT. Protein product: CASSLARDQPQHF.

This chain uses TRBV6-6 with TRBJ1-1; perhaps TRBD1 as D (5 bases). V was clipped by 7 bases and J by 5 bases, with 20 bases between them. The CDR3 consists of 15 residues. The germline V gene encodes CDR1 MNHNY and CDR2 SVGAGI (reference sequence). CDR3 nucleotides: TGTGCCAGCAACTCGGAAGTCAGGGTAGCAACTGAAGCTTTCTTT. It yields the protein CASNSEVRVATEAFF.

V gene TRBV18 combines with J gene TRBJ2-2; D gene ambiguous. Germline assignment: CDR1 KGHSH and CDR2 LQKENI. The CDR3 is 16 residues long. Deletions cut 3 bases from V and 1 base from J, with 12 bases between. CDR3 region: CASSPSTRLNTGELFF. The CDR3 DNA sequence: TGTGCCAGCTCACCTAGCACAAGATTGAACACCGGGGAGCTGTTTTTT.

J is TRBJ2-7 and V is TRBV7-2; 7 nucleotides match TRBD1. V was clipped by 1 base and J by 3 bases; unmatched bases: 3. Looked up from germline, CDR1 is SGHTA and CDR2 is FQGNSA. The CDR3 is made up of 14 amino acids. The CDR3 spells CASSLDWTGYEQYF. CDR3 nucleotides: TGTGCCAGCAGCTTAGATTGGACAGGCTACGAGCAGTACTTC.

V gene TRBV2 combines with J gene TRBJ2-4, with D maybe TRBD1 (6 bases). The CDR3 length is 15 residues. Germline V gene lookup returns CDR1 SNHLY and CDR2 FYNNEI. Trimming shortened V by 8 bases and J by 7 bases, and 21 bases separated the two germline ends. In DNA form, the CDR3 reads TGTGCCAGCTCAAAGGAACAGACAACAGGGAACATTCAGTACTTC. Translating gives CASSKEQTTGNIQYF.

This sequence joins TRBV6-5 and TRBJ2-7; D unclear. Per germline, CDR1 MNHEY and CDR2 SVGAGI. The CDR3 covers 11 residues. Trimming stripped 5 bases from V and 2 bases from J, with 4 bases between. CDR3 sequence reads: CASSVTYEQYV. In DNA, the CDR3 is TGTGCCAGCAGTGTGACCTACGAGCAGTACGTC.

This chain links TRBV10-3 with TRBJ1-6; D ambiguous. CDR3 length equals 16 residues. Germline-derived CDR1 and CDR2 are ENHRY and SYGVKD. Trimming shortened V by 0 bases and J by 4 bases, and 10 bases separated the two germline ends. DNA for the CDR3: TGTGCCATCAGTGAGTCACAGCTCCGGTATAATTCACCCCTCCACTTT. This encodes CAISESQLRYNSPLHF.

J is TRBJ1-2 and V is TRBV29-1; D call uncertain. Germline assignment: CDR1 SQVTM and CDR2 ANQGSEA. V lost 6 bases and J 4 bases, leaving 21 bases between the germline ends. The CDR3 contains 15 residues. CDR3 sequence reads: CSVVYDGMSGYGYTF. The CDR3, as DNA: TGCAGCGTCGTCTATGATGGGATGTCGGGCTATGGCTACACCTTC.

This clone turned up a few times. The chain employs TRBV14 and TRBJ2-1; a possible D gene is TRBD2 (5 bases). Germline V CDR1 and CDR2: SGHDN, FVKESK. Trimming shortened V by 0 bases and J by 11 bases, and 11 bases separated the two germline ends. The CDR3 consists of 13 residues. CDR3 residues: CASSQELRDQQFF. CDR3 nucleotides: TGTGCCAGCAGCCAAGAATTGAGGGATCAGCAGTTCTTC.

The CDR3 here is CASSQAAGSDPYEQYF. The CDR3 DNA reads TGCGCCAGCAGCCAAGCGGCGGGATCCGACCCCTACGAGCAGTACTTC. The V gene is TRBV4-1, the J gene TRBJ2-7; D might be TRBD2 (6 bases). Germline V CDR1 and CDR2: MGHRA, YSYEKL. The CDR3 contains 16 residues. The V and J ends lost 1 base and 2 bases respectively, with 15 bases between them.

The sample holds a few counts of this clone. V and J are TRBV27 and TRBJ1-6; D uncertain. Per the germline V gene, CDR1 is MNHEY and CDR2 is SMNVEV (reference sequence). Trimming cost V 1 base and J 4 bases, with 8 bases left between them. CDR3 length: 15 amino acids. The CDR3: CASSLFGGYNSPLHF. CDR3 nucleotides: TGTGCCAGCAGTTTATTCGGTGGGTATAATTCACCCCTCCACTTT.

The V gene is TRBV29-1, the J gene TRBJ1-1; the match to TRBD1 covers 8 bases. J lost 2 bases, V lost 2 bases, and 7 bases had no gene match. The germline CDR1 and CDR2 sequences are SQVTM and ANQGSEA. This CDR3 contains 15 residues. CDR3 loop: CSVELGTGYNTEAFF. CDR3 sequence (DNA): TGCAGCGTTGAACTGGGGACAGGTTATAACACTGAAGCTTTCTTT.

The V gene is TRBV29-1, the J gene TRBJ2-7; D might be TRBD1 or TRBD2, each matching 6 bases. This CDR3 has 14 amino acids. The V end lost 8 bases, the J end lost 1 base, and 18 bases lay between the germline ends. From germline, CDR1 is SQVTM and CDR2 ANQGSEA. CDR3 sequence reads: CSFRGQGPSYEQYF. DNA of the CDR3: TGCAGCTTCCGGGGGCAGGGGCCTTCCTACGAGCAGTACTTC.

This chain joins TRBV7-2 and TRBJ1-2, with TRBD1 as a possible D gene (5 bases). The germline V gene encodes CDR1 SGHTA and CDR2 FQGNSA. There are 13 residues in the CDR3. The CDR3 loop reads CGRGGAFGYGYTF. The DNA of the CDR3 is TGTGGAAGAGGAGGGGCTTTCGGCTATGGCTACACCTTC.